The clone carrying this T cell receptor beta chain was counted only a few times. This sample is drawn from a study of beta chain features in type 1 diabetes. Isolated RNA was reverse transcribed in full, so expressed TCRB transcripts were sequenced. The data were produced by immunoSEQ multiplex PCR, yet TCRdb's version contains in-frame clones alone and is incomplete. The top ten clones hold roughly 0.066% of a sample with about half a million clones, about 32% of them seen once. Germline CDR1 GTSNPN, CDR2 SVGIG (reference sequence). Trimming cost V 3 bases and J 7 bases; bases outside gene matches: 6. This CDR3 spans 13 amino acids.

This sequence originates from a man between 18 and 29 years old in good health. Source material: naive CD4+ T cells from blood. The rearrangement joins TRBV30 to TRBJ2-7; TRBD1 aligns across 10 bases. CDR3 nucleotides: TGTGCCTGGAGGGCTCCGGGACAGGGGGAGCAGTACTTC. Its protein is CAWRAPGQGEQYF.